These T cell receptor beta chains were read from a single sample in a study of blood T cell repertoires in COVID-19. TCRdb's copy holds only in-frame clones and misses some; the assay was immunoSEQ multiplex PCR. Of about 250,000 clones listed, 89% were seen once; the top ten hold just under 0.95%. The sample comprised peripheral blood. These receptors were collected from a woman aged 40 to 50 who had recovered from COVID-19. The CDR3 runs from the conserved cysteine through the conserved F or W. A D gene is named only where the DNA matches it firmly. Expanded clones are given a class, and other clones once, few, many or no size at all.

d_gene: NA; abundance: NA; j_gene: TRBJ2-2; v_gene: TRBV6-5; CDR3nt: TGTGCCAGCAGACGGGACTTCGCGAACACCGGGGAGCTGTTTTTT; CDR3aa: CASRRDFANTGELFF
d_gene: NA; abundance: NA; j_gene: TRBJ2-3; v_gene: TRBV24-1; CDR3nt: TGTGCCGCTGCCTCAGGCACAGATACGCAGTATTTT; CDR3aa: CAAASGTDTQYF
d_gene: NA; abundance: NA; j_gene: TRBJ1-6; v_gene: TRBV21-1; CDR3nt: TGTGCCAGCAGCAGCCGTCTAGGGCGGGCGAGGCGTAATTCACCCCTCCACTTT; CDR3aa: CASSSRLGRARRNSPLHF
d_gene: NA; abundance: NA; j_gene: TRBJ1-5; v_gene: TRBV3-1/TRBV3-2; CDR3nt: TGTGCCAGCAGCCAAGATGCAGGGGTGGGGCAGCCCCAGCATTTT; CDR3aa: CASSQDAGVGQPQHF
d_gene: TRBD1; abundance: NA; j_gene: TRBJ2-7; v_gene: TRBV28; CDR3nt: TGTGCCAGCAGTTTGGGGCCTGACAGGGCCTACGAGCAGTACTTC; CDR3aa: CASSLGPDRAYEQYF
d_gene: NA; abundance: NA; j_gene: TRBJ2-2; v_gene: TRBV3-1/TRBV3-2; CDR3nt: TGTGCCAGCAGCCAAGTCAGAGGAGAGGGCGGGGAGCTGTTTTTT; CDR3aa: CASSQVRGEGGELFF
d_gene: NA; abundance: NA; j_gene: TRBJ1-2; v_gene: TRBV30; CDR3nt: TGTGCCTGGAGTGTACAGGAAACTAACTATGGCTACACCTTC; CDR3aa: CAWSVQETNYGYTF
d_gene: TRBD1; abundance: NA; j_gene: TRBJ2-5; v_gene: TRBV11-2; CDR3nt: TGTGCCAGCAGCCGAGGGACAGGGGAAGAGACCCAGTACTTC; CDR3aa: CASSRGTGEETQYF
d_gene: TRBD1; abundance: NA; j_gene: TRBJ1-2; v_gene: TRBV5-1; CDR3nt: TGCGCCAGCAGCACGGGGACAGGGCGGGGGAATGGCTACACCTTC; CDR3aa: CASSTGTGRGNGYTF
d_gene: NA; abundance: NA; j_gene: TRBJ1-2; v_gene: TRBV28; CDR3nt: TGTGCCAGCAGTCCTCCGGACAGCCTCTATGGCTACACCTTC; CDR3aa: CASSPPDSLYGYTF
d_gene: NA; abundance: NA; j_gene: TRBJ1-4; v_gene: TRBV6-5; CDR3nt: TGTGCCAGCTCCGGGGGGGGCTGGGGAGAAAAACTGTTTTTT; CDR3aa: CASSGGGWGEKLFF
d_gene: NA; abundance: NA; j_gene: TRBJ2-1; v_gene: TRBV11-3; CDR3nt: TGTGCCAGCAGCTTTACAACAAACAATGAGCAGTTCTTC; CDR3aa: CASSFTTNNEQFF
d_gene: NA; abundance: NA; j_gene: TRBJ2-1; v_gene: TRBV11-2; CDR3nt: TGTGCCAGCAGCCCCCATCGCCGTTTGGAGGGCAATGAGCAGTTCTTC; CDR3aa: CASSPHRRLEGNEQFF
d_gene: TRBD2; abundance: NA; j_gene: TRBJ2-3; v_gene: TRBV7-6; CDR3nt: TGTGCCAGCAGCTTAGCTGAGGCGGGAGCCACAGATACGCAGTATTTT; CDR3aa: CASSLAEAGATDTQYF
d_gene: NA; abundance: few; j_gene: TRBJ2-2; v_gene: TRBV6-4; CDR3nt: TGTGCCAGCAGTGATCAGGGCCGCGGGGAGCTGTTTTTT; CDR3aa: CASSDQGRGELFF
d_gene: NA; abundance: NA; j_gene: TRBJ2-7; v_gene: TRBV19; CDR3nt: TGTGCCAGTAGGCCACAGGGACCCAAGGACGAGCAGTACTTC; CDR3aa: CASRPQGPKDEQYF
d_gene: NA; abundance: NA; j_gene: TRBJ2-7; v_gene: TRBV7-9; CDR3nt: TGTGCCAGCAGCTTAGACCCTACTAAATACGAGCAGTACTTC; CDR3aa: CASSLDPTKYEQYF
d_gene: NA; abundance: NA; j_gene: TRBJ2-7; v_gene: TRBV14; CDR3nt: TGTGCCAGCAGCCGGACTAACTCCTACGAGCAGTACTTC; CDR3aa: CASSRTNSYEQYF
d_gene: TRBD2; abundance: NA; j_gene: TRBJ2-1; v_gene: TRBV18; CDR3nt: TGTGCCAGCTCACCCCCCGGGACTAGTGTGTACAATGAGCAGTTCTTC; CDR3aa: CASSPPGTSVYNEQFF
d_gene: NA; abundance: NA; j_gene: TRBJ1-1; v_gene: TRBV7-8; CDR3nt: TGTGCCAGCAGCCCAGGGACACCGAACACTGAAGCTTTCTTT; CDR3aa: CASSPGTPNTEAFF
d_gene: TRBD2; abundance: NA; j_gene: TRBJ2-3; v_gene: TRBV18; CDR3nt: TGTGCCAGCTCACCCTCGACAGGGACTAGCGGGAGGGCCACAGATACGCAGTATTTT; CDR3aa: CASSPSTGTSGRATDTQYF
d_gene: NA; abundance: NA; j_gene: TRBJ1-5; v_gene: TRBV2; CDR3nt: TGTGCCAGCGGCTACGGGAGTAATCAGCCCCAGCATTTT; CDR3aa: CASGYGSNQPQHF
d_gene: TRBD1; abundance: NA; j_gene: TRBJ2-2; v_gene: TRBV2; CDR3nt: TGTGCCAGCATCGGGACAGCTGGGTCCGGGGAGCTGTTTTTT; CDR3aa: CASIGTAGSGELFF
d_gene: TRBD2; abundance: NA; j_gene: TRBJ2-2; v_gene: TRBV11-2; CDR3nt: TGTGCCAGCAGCTTAGGTGCGGGAGCGGGCACCGGGGAGCTGTTTTTT; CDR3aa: CASSLGAGAGTGELFF
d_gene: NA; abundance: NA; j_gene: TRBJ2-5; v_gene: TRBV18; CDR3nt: TGTGCCAGCTCACCAGCGCTGGGGCTTCGGCAAGAGACCCAGTACTTC; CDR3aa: CASSPALGLRQETQYF
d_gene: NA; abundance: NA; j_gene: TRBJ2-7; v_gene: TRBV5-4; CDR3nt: TGTGCCAGCAGCTTGGAAGGCGGCACCTACGAGCAGTACTTC; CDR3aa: CASSLEGGTYEQYF
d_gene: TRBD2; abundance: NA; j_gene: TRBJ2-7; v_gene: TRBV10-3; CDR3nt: TGTGCCATCAGTGAGCGGGAGGGGTCCTACGAGCAGTACTTC; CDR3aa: CAISEREGSYEQYF
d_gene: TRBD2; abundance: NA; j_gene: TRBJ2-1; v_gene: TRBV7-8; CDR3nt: TGTGCCAGCAGCTTAGCGGTGCTAGCGGAGCCCTGGGATGAGCAGTTCTTC; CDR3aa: CASSLAVLAEPWDEQFF
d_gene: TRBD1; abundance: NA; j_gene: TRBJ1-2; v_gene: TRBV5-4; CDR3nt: TGTGCCAGCAGCTTGGGACAGGGGAATGGCTACACCTTC; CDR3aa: CASSLGQGNGYTF
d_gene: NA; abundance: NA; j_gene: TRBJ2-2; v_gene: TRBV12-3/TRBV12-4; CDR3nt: TGTGCCAGCAGTCCCTCCGGGGAGCTGTTTTTT; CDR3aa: CASSPSGELFF
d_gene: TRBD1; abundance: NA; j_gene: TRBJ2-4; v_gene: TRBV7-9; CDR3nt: TGTGCCAGCAGCCCAGGACAGGGTCGAAACATTCAGTACTTC; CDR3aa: CASSPGQGRNIQYF
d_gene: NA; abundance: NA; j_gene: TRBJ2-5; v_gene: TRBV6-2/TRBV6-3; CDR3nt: TGTGCCAGCAGTTTGCGTTTGACGGGTCAAGAGACCCAGTACTTC; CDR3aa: CASSLRLTGQETQYF
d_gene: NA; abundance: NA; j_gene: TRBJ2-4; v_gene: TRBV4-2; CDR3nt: TGTGCCAGCAGCCAAGACCGCAGTACCGCCAAAAACATTCAGTACTTC; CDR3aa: CASSQDRSTAKNIQYF
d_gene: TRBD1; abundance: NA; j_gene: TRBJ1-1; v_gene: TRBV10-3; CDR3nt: TGTGCCATCAGGGAGGGGGCGAGGAACACTGAAGCTTTCTTT; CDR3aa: CAIREGARNTEAFF
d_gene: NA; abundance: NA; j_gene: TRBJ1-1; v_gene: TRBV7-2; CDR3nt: TGTGCCAGCAGCCCTAGTGGGGAGTACACTGAAGCTTTCTTT; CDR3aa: CASSPSGEYTEAFF
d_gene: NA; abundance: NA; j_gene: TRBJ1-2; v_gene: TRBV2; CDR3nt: TGTGCCAGCAGTGTACGGGGGGGCACGGATGGCTACACCTTC; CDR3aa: CASSVRGGTDGYTF
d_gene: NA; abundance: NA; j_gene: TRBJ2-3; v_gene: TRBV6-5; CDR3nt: TGTGCCAGCAGCGCCGGGACTCGCACAGATACGCAGTATTTT; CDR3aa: CASSAGTRTDTQYF
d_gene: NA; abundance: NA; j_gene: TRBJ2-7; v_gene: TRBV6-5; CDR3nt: TGTGCCAGCAGCTGGAATTATGGGCCCTACGAGCAGTACTTC; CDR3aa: CASSWNYGPYEQYF
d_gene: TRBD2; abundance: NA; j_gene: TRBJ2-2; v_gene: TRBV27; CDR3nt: TGTGCCAGCAGTTCGGGGGGTCAGGGGGAGCTGTTTTTT; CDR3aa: CASSSGGQGELFF
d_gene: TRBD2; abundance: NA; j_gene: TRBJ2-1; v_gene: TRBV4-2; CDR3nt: TGTGCCAGCAGCCAGACGGGGACTAGAATGTTCTTC; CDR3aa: CASSQTGTRMFF
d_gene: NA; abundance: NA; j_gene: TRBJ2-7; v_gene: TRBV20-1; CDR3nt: TGCAGTGCTAGTGGGTCTAGTGGGAGATGGGAGCAGTACTTC; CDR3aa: CSASGSSGRWEQYF
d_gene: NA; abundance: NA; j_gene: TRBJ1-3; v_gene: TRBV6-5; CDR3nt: TGTGCCAGCAGTTACGGGCGTGGAAACACCATATATTTT; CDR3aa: CASSYGRGNTIYF
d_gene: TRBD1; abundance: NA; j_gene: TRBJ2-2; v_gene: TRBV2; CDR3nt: TGTGCCAGCAGTGGACAGGGTTCGAACACCGGGGAGCTGTTTTTT; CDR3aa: CASSGQGSNTGELFF
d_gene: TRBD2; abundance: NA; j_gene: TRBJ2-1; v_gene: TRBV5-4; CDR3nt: TGTGCCAGCAGCTTGGGTTCGGGAGGGCTCTACAATGAGCAGTTCTTC; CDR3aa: CASSLGSGGLYNEQFF
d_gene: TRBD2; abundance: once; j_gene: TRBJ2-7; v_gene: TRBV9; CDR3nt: TGTGCCAGCAGCGTAGGGCAGCGGGAGCGCCAGGAGCAGTACTTC; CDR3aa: CASSVGQRERQEQYF
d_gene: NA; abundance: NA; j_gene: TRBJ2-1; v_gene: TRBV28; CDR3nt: TGTGCCAGCAGTCCGCTTCGAGCCTACAATGAGCAGTTCTTC; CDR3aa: CASSPLRAYNEQFF
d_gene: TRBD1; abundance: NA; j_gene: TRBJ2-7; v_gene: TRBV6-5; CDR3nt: TGTGCCAGTTCACCGGGACAGTCCTACGAGCAGTACTTC; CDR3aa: CASSPGQSYEQYF
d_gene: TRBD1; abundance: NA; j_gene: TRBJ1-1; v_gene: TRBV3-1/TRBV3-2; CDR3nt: TGTGCCAGCAGCCTTACCGGGACAGTGAACACTGAAGCTTTCTTT; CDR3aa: CASSLTGTVNTEAFF
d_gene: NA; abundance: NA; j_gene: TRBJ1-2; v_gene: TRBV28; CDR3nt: TGTGCCAGCCGTCGACAGGAAGATGGCTACACCTTC; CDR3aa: CASRRQEDGYTF
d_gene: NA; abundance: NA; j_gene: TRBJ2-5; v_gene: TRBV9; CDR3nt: TGTGCCAGCAGCGTAGGGGGCGGACAAGAGACCCAGTACTTC; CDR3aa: CASSVGGGQETQYF
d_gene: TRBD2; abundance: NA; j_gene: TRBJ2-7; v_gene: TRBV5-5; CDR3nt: TGTGCCAGCAGCTTGGTAGCGGGAAGCTCCTACGAGCAGTACTTC; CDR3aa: CASSLVAGSSYEQYF
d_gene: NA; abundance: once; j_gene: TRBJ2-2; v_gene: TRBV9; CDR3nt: TGTGCCAGCAGCGTAGGCGGGCACGGCACCGGGGAGCTGTTTTTT; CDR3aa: CASSVGGHGTGELFF